The TCR beta chain under discussion was sequenced for a study of blood T cell repertoires in COVID-19. At the level of the study: From the United States, Italy and Spain came samples of acute and convalescent COVID-19. The analysed material was cDNA or gDNA that came from T cells, B-cell-depleted T cells, or PBMCs.

Original data processing: Counts of nucleated cells, estimated from reference gene primer amplification, were obtained. Sequencing used immunoSEQ multiplex PCR; TCRdb keeps in-frame clones, though not all of them. V and J calls and clone size are as listed in that table; D and trimming were resolved from the DNA. The table shows hundreds of thousands of clones, with roughly 89% occurring only once. CDR1 is SGHTA, CDR2 FQGNSA, per germline. Losses at the gene ends were 2 bases for V and 6 bases for J; bases not matched to a gene: 15. The CDR3 runs to 18 residues. The chain recombines TRBV7-2 with TRBJ2-3; 9 nucleotides agree with TRBD2. The sequenced material came from peripheral blood. The sequence was collected from a woman under 30 who had recovered from COVID-19. The CDR3 reads CASSLTGLFSGSRDTQYF. The CDR3 DNA sequence: TGTGCCAGCAGCTTAACCGGACTTTTTAGCGGGAGTAGGGATACGCAGTATTTT.